The clone carrying this T cell receptor beta chain was recorded only once. The antigen is unknown. V was clipped by 4 bases and J by 2 bases; unmatched bases: 6. The CDR3 sequence is 15 residues long. From germline, CDR1 is SGHRS and CDR2 YFSETQ. This sample was taken from a study of PD-L1 blockade in urothelial cancer. At the level of the study: Analyses were performed on blood at 3 weeks after treatment start (the second dose) and at 6 weeks. Blood yielded a median of around 150,000 T cells per sample.

The time point is: peripheral blood 6 weeks after treatment start. Each patient contributed between 1 and 8 total time points of blood mononuclear cells, pretreatment and during treatment. The data were produced by immunoSEQ multiplex PCR, yet TCRdb's version contains in-frame clones alone and is incomplete. This table has 100,000 to 150,000 clones, about 84% appearing once. Findings of the study overall: Better survival was predicted when blood TCR clonality before treatment fell below the median.

The source material was PBMCs, sampled around atezolizumab (anti-PD-L1) treatment. This receptor was taken from a man over 45 with urothelial cancer. This chain uses TRBV5-1 with TRBJ2-5; 9 nucleotides line up with TRBD2. CDR3 residues: CASSPRLAAQETQYF. For the CDR3, the DNA is TGCGCCAGCAGCCCCAGACTAGCGGCTCAAGAGACCCAGTACTTC.